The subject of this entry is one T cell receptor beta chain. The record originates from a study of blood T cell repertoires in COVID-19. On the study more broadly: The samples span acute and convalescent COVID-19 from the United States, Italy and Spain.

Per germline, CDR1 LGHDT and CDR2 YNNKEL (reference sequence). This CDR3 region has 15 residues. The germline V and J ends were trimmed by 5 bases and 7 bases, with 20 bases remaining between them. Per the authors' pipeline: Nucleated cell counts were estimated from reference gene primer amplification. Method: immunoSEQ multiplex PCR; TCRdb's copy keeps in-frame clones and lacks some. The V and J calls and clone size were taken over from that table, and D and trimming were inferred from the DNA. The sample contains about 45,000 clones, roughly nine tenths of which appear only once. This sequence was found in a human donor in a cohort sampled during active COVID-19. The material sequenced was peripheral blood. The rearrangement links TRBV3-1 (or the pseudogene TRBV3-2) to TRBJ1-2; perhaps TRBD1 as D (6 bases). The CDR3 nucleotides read TGTGCCAGCAGCGGTCGAGACCGGGACAAAGCTGGCTACACCTTC. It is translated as CASSGRDRDKAGYTF.